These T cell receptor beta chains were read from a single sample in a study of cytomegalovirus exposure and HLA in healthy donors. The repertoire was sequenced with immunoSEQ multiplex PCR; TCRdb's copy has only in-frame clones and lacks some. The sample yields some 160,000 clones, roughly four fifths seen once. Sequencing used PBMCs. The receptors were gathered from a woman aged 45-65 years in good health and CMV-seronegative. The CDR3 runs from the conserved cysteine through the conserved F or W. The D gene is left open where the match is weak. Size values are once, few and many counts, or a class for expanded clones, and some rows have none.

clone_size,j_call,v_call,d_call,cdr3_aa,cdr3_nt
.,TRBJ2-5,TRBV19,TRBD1,CASSISPTGQETQYF,TGTGCCAGTAGTATATCCCCGACAGGGCAGGAGACCCAGTACTTC
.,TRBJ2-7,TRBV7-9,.,CASGGRGYEQYF,TGTGCCAGTGGCGGCAGGGGCTACGAGCAGTACTTC
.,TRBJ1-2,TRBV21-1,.,CASSTRFYGYTF,TGTGCCAGCAGCACGCGGTTCTACGGCTACACCTTC
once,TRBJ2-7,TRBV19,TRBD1,CASSIGTSTGGTAEQYF,TGTGCCAGTAGTATAGGGACCTCCACAGGGGGGACGGCCGAGCAGTACTTC
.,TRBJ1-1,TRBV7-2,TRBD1,CASSQTGGNTEAFF,TGTGCCAGCAGCCAAACAGGGGGGAACACTGAAGCTTTCTTT
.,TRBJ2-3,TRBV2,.,CASSDYPLEADTQYF,TGTGCCAGCAGTGATTATCCCTTGGAGGCAGATACGCAGTATTTT
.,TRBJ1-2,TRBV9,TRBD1,CASSDRTGGDGYTF,TGTGCCAGCAGCGACCGGACAGGGGGCGATGGCTACACCTTC
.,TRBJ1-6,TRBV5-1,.,CASSLETGNSPLHF,TGCGCCAGCAGCTTGGAAACGGGGAATTCACCCCTCCACTTT
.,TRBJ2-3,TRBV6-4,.,CASSDGGSTDTQYF,TGTGCCAGCAGTGACGGGGGGTCCACAGATACGCAGTATTTT
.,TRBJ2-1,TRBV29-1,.,CSVEDPDEQFF,TGCAGCGTTGAAGATCCGGATGAGCAGTTCTTC
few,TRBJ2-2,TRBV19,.,CASNGGPAGELFF,TGTGCCTCCAACGGGGGACCGGCCGGGGAGCTGTTTTTT
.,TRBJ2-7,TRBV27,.,CASSASLPSYEQYF,TGTGCCAGCAGTGCTAGCTTGCCCTCCTACGAGCAGTACTTC
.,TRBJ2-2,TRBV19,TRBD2,CASSPDVGRDTGELFF,TGTGCCAGTAGTCCCGATGTGGGGAGGGACACCGGGGAGCTGTTTTTT
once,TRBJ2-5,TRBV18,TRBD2,CASSPISAGKETQYF,TGTGCCAGCTCACCGATTTCAGCGGGGAAAGAGACCCAGTACTTC
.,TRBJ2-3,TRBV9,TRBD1,CASSVGGQGGDTQYF,TGTGCCAGCAGCGTAGGGGGACAGGGAGGAGATACGCAGTATTTT
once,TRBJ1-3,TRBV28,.,CASSSVQGLGNTIYF,TGTGCCAGCAGTTCCGTCCAGGGTTTAGGTAACACCATATATTTT
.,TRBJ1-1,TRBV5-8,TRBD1,CASSFHRGTGRTEAFF,TGTGCCAGCAGCTTCCACAGAGGGACAGGGAGAACTGAAGCTTTCTTT
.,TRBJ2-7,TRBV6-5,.,CASRTMRDSYEQYF,TGTGCCAGCAGGACTATGCGAGACTCCTACGAGCAGTACTTC